These 9 T cell receptor beta chains were sequenced from one sample in a study of shared clonotypes between healthy human individuals. Assay used: immunoSEQ multiplex PCR; TCRdb lists only in-frame clones, some missing. Altogether around 2,000,000 clones are present, about 95% being singletons, with the ten largest covering 0.9% to 1.5%. Naive CD8 cells comprised CD45RO-negative, CCR7-positively selected cells, excluding terminally differentiated effector memory CD45RA+ cells. The sequenced sample was naive CD8+ T cells sorted from blood. The receptor source for this set is a young man in good health.

V usage is TRBV6-1 and J usage is TRBJ1-2; tentatively, D is TRBD1 (5 bases). Trimming left V 1 base short and J 7 bases short, with 10 bases between. The CDR3 extends over 13 amino acids. Germline V gene data show CDR1 as MNHNS and CDR2 as SASEGT. The CDR3 DNA reads as TGTGCCAGCAGTGAAGTAGGGGACGGTGGCTACACCTTC. Protein: CASSEVGDGGYTF.

This chain connects TRBV5-1 to TRBJ2-2; 10 nucleotides match TRBD1. The CDR3 totals 16 residues. V lost 4 bases and J lost 6; bases outside the gene matches: 9. CDR1 is SGHRS, CDR2 YFSETQ, per germline. The CDR3 spells CASSHGTGVLAGELFF. CDR3 coding DNA: TGCGCCAGCAGCCACGGGACAGGGGTACTAGCCGGGGAGCTGTTTTTT.

V gene TRBV7-9 combines with J gene TRBJ1-1; weak D call: TRBD1 (5 bases). V gave up 5 bases and J gave up 7 bases, with 17 bases separating them. Germline CDR1 reads SEHNR; CDR2 reads FQNEAQ (reference sequence). The CDR3 has 14 residues. This CDR3 reads CASSTPQGIGEAFF. In DNA, the CDR3 is TGTGCCAGCAGCACACCCCAGGGAATCGGTGAAGCTTTCTTT. Full variable domain (remainder filled in from reference TRBV7-9 and TRBJ1-1): DTGVSQNPRHKITKRGQNVTFRCDPISEHNRLYWYRQTLGQGPEFLTYFQNEAQLEKSRLLSDRFSAERPKGSFSTLEIQRTEQGDSAMYLCASSTPQGIGEAFFGQGTRLTVV.

This chain uses TRBV4-1 with TRBJ2-1; 7 positions match TRBD2. Trimming at V came to 0 bases and at J to 0 bases, leaving 11 bases not matched to a gene. CDR3 size: 19 residues. Germline V lookup: CDR1 MGHRA, CDR2 YSYEKL. CDR3 in amino acids: CASSQDGLAEISSYNEQFF. As DNA, the CDR3 is TGCGCCAGCAGCCAAGATGGGCTAGCGGAGATAAGCTCCTACAATGAGCAGTTCTTC.

On this clone: The same CDR3 arises from other DNA sequences in this sample as well. The chain couples TRBV5-1 to TRBJ2-7, with TRBD2 matching over 10 bases. Germline CDR1 and CDR2: SGHRS and YFSETQ. This CDR3 contains 15 residues. J lost 0 bases, V lost 0 bases, and 0 bases had no gene match. For the CDR3, the DNA is TGCGCCAGCAGCTTGGGACTAGCGGGCTCCTACGAGCAGTACTTC. It encodes CASSLGLAGSYEQYF.

The chain combines TRBV5-1 with TRBJ2-7; D possibly corresponds to TRBD2 (6 bases). Germline V gives CDR1 SGHRS, CDR2 YFSETQ. Trimming took off 5 bases at V and 3 bases at J, with 15 bases between the two ends. The CDR3 totals 14 residues. The CDR3 is CASSFRDFGYEQYF. In nucleotides, the CDR3 is TGCGCCAGCAGTTTTCGGGACTTCGGCTACGAGCAGTACTTC.

CDR3 coding DNA: TGCGCCAGCAGCCAGGAAAGGGCCGATGTTTCTTTGTACGAGCAGTACTTC. This gives the protein CASSQERADVSLYEQYF. The V gene is TRBV4-1, the J gene TRBJ2-7, with D uncertain. V shed 3 bases and J shed 4 bases, with 22 bases lying between them. Germline values: CDR1 MGHRA, CDR2 YSYEKL. The CDR3 runs 17 residues.

V is TRBV27 and J is TRBJ1-2; TRBD1 might be the D (5 bases). The CDR3 covers 15 residues. The V and J ends lost 1 base and 7 bases respectively, with 16 bases between them. The V gene's germline CDR1 is MNHEY and CDR2 SMNVEV (reference sequence). The CDR3 region is CASSLFGRGESGYTF. The CDR3, as DNA: TGTGCCAGCAGTTTATTTGGGAGAGGGGAGAGTGGCTACACCTTC.

V usage is TRBV11-2 and J usage is TRBJ2-1, with 8 bases fitting TRBD1. Germline CDR1 reads SGHAT; CDR2 reads FQNNGV. This CDR3 spans 15 amino acids. V shed 3 bases and J 8 bases; nucleotides not matched to a gene: 9. CDR3 in amino acids: CASSFRPDRGDEQFF. CDR3 sequence (DNA): TGTGCCAGCAGCTTCCGACCCGACAGGGGTGATGAGCAGTTCTTC.